This note documents a single T cell receptor beta chain sequence. Its antigen remains unidentified. Making the TCR beta cDNA relied on 5'RACE template switching with UMIs. With the 5' RACE reads reprocessed, TCRdb shows one record per CDR3 protein and no DNA. In all, the sample yields about 450,000 distinct CDR3 sequences. The data originate from a study of T cells expressing NK-cell markers. The study's findings and limits: What remained unclear was the HCMV specificity of expanded NKG2C+ T cell clones.

Germline V gene sequence: CDR1 LGHNA, CDR2 YSLEER. The CDR3 is 15 residues long. The rearrangement uses TRBV4-3 and TRBJ2-3; TCRdb selects TRBD1, and the lack of DNA leaves this call unchecked. Specimen: blood T cells: a sorted CD56 or NKG2C T cell subset, CD4+ or CD8+ T cells, or bulk PBMC T cells (not recorded which). The TCR was taken from a woman between 18 and 70 years old in good health. This CDR3 reads CASSAGGFRTDTQYF.